The present T cell receptor beta chain was sequenced within a study of T cell responses to AZD1222 COVID-19 vaccine (dated by TCRdb to the early 2020s). Background for the entire study: AZD1222 recipients given second doses at about 4 weeks or at about 12 weeks were pooled, since spike-specific TCR depth and breadth were not found to differ between the two schedules. A total of 230 to 250 trial participants underwent TCR sequencing, of whom nearly 210 received two doses of AZD1222 and about 25 received two doses of the MenACWY control vaccine. Trial participants were enrolled by age into 18-55, 56-69 and 70-plus year subgroups, with around 150, 28 and 57 TCR-sequenced participants respectively. Broad study findings and their caveats: In the small 56-69-year group, the increase in depth fell short of significance, most likely because of low power. Vaccine-associated CD4 TCRs spanned the whole spike protein, with dominant responses in regions 160-218 and 743-854. Only five or six AZD1222 recipients were SARS-CoV-2 seropositive at baseline, limiting conclusions about previously exposed vaccinees. Reportedly, close to half of the unique spike-specific TCRs recognized epitopes lying outside the regions that are mutated in the B.1.351 and B.1.1.7 variants. After two AZD1222 doses, both the breadth and the depth of spike-specific TCRs were significantly higher than at day 0 and than in MenACWY recipients. Because no day 14 peak-response samples were available, repertoires were characterized only after the peak T cell response. Participants were mostly white British and included more females than males, and it was suggested by the authors that clonal diversity may have been underestimated.

The junction carries 12 bases between V and J, which are trimmed by 3 bases and 1 base respectively. CDR1 and CDR2, per the germline V gene, are SGHTA and FQGNSA. The CDR3 starts with the cysteine, ends with the phenylalanine, and has 15 residues. Solely the CDR3 DNA is kept, with 45 bases framed from the first base. The CDR3 regions of human TCRbeta chains were analyzed by immunosequencing. In the original analysis: TCRs in the repertoires were compared against a reference library of SARS-CoV-2-specific TCRs that had been generated with the MIRA antigen-specificity platform. Breadth meant the fraction of unique TCRs that were SARS-CoV-2-associated, whereas depth meant the fraction of total T cells that were SARS-CoV-2-associated. Using the MIRA data, every spike-specific TCR was mapped to the spike region that the TCR reacted to and assigned to either a CD4 or a CD8 class. Log10-transformed breadth and depth values were compared by one-way ANOVA with Sidak's multiple comparisons tests. Drawn from immuneACCESS, this table holds only the in-frame rearrangements with V and J called that TCRdb kept. Clones are partly lost; checked studies trace under half to an unresolved V gene and leave the rest unexplained. Clone size and the V and J calls come from that table; the DNA yielded D and trimming. This sample lists 150,000 or so clones; about nine tenths were detected once. The ten largest make up 18% of the sample.

Concerning this clone itself: What this receptor recognizes is not known. Base qualities were left out, and no much larger clone turns up one base away.

The meaning of the sample's time point label: baseline before first vaccination. Samples from vaccinated people were obtained from the UK trials COV001 and COV002, which included a single-blind randomized controlled phase 2/3 trial of AZD1222 (ChAdOx1 nCoV-19) in healthy adults. For TCRbeta chain sequencing, PBMC samples from trial participants were taken at day 0 and at day 28 after the second dose. The V and J segments used are TRBV7-2 and TRBJ2-5, with the D gene possibly TRBD1 or TRBD2, each one fitting 5 bases. Material: peripheral blood, obtained on day 0 of AZD1222 vaccination. This sequence originates from an adult in good health. The nucleotide sequence is given as TGTGCCAGCAGCTTCAACGAGGGGATCCAAGAGACCCAGTACTTC. Its protein is CASSFNEGIQETQYF.